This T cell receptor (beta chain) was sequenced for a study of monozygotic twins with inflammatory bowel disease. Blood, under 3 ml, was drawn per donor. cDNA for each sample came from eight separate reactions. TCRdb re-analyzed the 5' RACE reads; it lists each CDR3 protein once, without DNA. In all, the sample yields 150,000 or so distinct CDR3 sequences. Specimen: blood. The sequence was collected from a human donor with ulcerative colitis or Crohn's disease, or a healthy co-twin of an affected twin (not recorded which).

CDR3 residues: CASSNGRTRTYGYTF. The gene calls are TRBV19 and TRBJ1-2. The CDR3 loop spans 15 amino acids. Germline CDR1 is LNHDA and CDR2 is SQIVND (reference sequence).